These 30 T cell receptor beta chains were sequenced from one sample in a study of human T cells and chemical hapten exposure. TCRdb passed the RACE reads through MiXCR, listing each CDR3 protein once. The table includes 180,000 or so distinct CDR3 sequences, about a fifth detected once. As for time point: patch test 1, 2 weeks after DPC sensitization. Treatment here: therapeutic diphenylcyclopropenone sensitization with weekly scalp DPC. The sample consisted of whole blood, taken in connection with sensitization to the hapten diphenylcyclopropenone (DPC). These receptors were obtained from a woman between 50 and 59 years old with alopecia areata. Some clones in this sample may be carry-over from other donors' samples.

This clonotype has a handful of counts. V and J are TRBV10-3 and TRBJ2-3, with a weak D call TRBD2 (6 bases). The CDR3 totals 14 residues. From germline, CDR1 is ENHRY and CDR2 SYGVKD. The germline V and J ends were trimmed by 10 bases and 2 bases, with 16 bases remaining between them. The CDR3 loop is CATRSSVLTDTQYF. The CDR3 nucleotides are TGTGCCACCAGATCTAGCGTCCTCACAGATACGCAGTATTTT.

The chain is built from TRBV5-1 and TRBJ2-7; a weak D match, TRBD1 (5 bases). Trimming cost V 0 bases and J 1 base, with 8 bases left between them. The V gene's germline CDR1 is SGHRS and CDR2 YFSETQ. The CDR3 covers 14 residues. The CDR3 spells CASSLGQGSYEQYF. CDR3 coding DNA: TGCGCCAGCAGCTTGGGGCAGGGTTCCTACGAGCAGTACTTC.

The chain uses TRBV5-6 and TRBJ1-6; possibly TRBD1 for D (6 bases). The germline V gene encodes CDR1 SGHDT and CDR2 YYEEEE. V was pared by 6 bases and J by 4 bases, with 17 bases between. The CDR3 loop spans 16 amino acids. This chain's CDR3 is CASTTFSGQYNSPLHF. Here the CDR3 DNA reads TGTGCCAGCACCACATTCTCCGGACAGTATAATTCACCCCTCCACTTT.

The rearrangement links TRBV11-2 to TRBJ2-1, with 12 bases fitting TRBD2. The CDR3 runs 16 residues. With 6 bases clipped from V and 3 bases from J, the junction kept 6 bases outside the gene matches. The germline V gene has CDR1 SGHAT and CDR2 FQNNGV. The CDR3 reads CASSPTSGSGYNEQFF. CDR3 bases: TGTGCCAGCAGTCCGACTAGCGGGAGTGGCTACAATGAGCAGTTCTTC. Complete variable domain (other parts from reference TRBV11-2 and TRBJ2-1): EAGVAQSPRYKIIEKRQSVAFWCNPISGHATLYWYQQILGQGPKLLIQFQNNGVVDDSQLPKDRFSAERLKGVDSTLKIQPAKLEDSAVYLCASSPTSGSGYNEQFFGPGTRLTVL.

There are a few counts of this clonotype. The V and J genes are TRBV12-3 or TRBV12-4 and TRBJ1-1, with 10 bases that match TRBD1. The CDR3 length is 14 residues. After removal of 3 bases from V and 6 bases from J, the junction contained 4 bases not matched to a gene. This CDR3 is CASSFSGTGAEAFF. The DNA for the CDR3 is TGTGCCAGCAGTTTTTCCGGGACAGGGGCTGAAGCTTTCTTT.

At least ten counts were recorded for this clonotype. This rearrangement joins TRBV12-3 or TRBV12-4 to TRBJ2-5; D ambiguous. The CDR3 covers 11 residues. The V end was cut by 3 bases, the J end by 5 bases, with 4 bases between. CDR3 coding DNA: TGTGCCAGCAGTTTTGGGGAGACCCAGTACTTC. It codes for CASSFGETQYF.

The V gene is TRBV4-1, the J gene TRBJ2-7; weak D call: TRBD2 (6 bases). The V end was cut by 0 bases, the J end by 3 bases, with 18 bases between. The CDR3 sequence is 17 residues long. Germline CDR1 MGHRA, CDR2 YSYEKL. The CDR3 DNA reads TGCGCCAGCAGCCAAGATCCGCGTTCAAGGGGAGGCTACGAGCAGTACTTC. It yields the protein CASSQDPRSRGGYEQYF.

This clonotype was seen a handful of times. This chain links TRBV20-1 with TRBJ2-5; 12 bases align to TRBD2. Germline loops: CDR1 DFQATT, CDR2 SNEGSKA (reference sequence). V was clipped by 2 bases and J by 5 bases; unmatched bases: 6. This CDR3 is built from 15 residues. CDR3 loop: CSARNRLAGDETQYF. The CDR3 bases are TGCAGTGCTAGAAACCGACTAGCGGGGGACGAGACCCAGTACTTC.

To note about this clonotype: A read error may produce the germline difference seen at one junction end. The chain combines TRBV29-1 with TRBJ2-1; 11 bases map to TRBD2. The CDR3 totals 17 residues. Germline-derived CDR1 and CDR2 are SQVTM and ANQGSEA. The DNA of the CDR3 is TGCAGCGTGGAAGGGACTAGCGGAAAGAGCTCCTACAATGAGCAGTTCTTC. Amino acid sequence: CSVEGTSGKSSYNEQFF.

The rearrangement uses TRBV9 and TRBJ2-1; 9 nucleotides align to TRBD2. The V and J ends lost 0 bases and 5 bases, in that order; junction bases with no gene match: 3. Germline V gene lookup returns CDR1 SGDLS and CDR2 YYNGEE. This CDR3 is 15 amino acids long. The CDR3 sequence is CASSVEGLANNEQFF. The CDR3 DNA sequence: TGTGCCAGCAGCGTAGAAGGACTAGCGAACAATGAGCAGTTCTTC.

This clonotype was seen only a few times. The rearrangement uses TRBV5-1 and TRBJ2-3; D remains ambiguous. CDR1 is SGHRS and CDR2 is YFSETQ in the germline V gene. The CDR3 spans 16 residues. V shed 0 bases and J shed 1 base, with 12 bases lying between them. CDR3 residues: CASSLAGGSGTDTQYF. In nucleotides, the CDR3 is TGCGCCAGCAGCTTGGCGGGCGGTTCGGGCACAGATACGCAGTATTTT.

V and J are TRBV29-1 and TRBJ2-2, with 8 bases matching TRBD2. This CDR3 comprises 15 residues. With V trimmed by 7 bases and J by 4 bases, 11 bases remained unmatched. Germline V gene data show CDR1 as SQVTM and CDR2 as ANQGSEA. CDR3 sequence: CSAGQAGVITGELFF. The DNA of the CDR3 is TGCAGCGCTGGCCAAGCGGGAGTTATCACCGGGGAGCTGTTTTTT.

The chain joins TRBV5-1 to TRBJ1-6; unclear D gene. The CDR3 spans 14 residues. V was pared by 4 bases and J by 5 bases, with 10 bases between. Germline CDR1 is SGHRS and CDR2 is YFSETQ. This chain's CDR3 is CASSPGLNNSPLHF. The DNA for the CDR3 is TGCGCCAGCAGCCCGGGCCTTAATAATTCACCCCTCCACTTT.

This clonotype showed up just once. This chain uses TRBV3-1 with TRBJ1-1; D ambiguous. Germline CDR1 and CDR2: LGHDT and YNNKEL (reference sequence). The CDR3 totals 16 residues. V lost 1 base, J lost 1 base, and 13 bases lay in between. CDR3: CASSQVGVSSNTEAFF. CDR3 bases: TGTGCCAGCAGCCAAGTAGGCGTCAGTTCGAACACTGAAGCTTTCTTT.

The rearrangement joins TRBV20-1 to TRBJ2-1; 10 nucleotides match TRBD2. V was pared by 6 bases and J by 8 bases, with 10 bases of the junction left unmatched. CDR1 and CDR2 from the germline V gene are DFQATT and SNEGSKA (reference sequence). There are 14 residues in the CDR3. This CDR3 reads CSAMGLATFDEQFF. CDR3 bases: TGCAGTGCCATGGGACTAGCGACGTTCGATGAGCAGTTCTTC.

The CDR3 DNA sequence: TGCAGCGTCTCTATCACGACAGGGTGGGAGCAGTACTTC. It encodes CSVSITTGWEQYF. V and J are TRBV29-1 and TRBJ2-7; TRBD1 matches 7 bases. V was pared by 6 bases and J by 7 bases, with 12 bases of the junction left unmatched. In germline, CDR1 is SQVTM, CDR2 ANQGSEA. The CDR3 runs to 13 residues.

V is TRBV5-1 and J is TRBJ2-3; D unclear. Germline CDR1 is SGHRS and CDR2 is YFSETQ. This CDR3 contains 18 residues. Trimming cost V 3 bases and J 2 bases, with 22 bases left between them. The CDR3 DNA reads TGCGCCAGCAGCTCCCCTCTTATGGCGGAAGCCACCACAGATACGCAGTATTTT. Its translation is CASSSPLMAEATTDTQYF.

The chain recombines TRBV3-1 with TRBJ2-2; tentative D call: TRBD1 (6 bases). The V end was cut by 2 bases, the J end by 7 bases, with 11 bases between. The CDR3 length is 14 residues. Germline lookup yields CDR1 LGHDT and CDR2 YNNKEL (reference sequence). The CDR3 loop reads CASSQLGAFGELFF. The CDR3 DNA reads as TGTGCCAGCAGCCAATTGGGGGCATTCGGGGAGCTGTTTTTT.

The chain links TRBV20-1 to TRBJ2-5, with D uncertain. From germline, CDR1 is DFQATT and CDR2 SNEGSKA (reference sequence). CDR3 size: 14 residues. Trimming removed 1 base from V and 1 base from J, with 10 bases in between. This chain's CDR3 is CSARGPRPQETQYF. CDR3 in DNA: TGCAGTGCTAGAGGGCCCCGACCCCAAGAGACCCAGTACTTC.

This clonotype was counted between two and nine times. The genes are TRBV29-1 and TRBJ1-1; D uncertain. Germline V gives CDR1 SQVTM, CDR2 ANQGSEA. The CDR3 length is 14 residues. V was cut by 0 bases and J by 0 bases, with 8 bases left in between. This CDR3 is CSVEDPAMNTEAFF. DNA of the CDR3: TGCAGCGTTGAAGACCCAGCCATGAACACTGAAGCTTTCTTT.

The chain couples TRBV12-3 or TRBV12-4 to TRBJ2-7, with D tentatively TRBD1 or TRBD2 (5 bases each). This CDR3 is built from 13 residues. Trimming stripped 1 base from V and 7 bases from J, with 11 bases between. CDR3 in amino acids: CASSLGGDREQYF. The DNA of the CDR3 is TGTGCCAGCAGTTTAGGAGGGGATCGGGAGCAGTACTTC.

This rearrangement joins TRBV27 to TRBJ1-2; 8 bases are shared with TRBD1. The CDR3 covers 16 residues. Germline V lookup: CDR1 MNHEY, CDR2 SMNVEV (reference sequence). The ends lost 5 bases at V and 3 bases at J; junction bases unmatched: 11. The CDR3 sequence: CASSPLDRVSDYGYTF. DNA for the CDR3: TGTGCCAGCAGTCCTTTGGACAGGGTATCTGACTATGGCTACACCTTC.

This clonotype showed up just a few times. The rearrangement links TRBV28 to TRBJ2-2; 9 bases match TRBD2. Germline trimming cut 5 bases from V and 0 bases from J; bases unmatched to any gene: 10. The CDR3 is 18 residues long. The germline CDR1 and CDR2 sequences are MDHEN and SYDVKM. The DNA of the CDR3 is TGTGCCAGCAGTGGTTCTAGCGGGATACGTACGAACACCGGGGAGCTGTTTTTT. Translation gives CASSGSSGIRTNTGELFF.

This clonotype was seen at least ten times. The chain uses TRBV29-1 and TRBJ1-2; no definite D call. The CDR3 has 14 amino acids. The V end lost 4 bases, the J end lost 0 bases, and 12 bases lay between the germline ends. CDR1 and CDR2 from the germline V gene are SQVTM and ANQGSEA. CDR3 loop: CSVAVREANYGYTF. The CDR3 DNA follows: TGCAGCGTTGCCGTTCGGGAAGCTAACTATGGCTACACCTTC.

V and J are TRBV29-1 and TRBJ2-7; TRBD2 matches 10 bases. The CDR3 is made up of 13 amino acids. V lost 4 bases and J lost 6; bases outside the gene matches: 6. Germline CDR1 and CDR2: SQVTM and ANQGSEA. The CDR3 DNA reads TGCAGCGTTGGCCCTAGCGGGAGAGCCGAGCAGTACTTC. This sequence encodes CSVGPSGRAEQYF.

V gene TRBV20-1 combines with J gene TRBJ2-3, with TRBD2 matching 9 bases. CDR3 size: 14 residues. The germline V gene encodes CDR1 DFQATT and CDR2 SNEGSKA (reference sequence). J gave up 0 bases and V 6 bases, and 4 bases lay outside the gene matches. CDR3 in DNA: TGCAGTGCGGATGCGGGAGGGAGCACAGATACGCAGTATTTT. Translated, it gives CSADAGGSTDTQYF.

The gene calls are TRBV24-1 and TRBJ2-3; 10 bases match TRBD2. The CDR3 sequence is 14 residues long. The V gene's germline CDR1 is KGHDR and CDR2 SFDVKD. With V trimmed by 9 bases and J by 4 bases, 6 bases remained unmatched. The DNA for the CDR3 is TGTGCCACCTCCCTAGCGGGAGTGGCAGATACGCAGTATTTT. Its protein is CATSLAGVADTQYF.

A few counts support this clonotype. The CDR3 reads CASSLLTSNTEAFF. DNA for the CDR3: TGCGCCAGCAGCTTGTTGACATCGAACACTGAAGCTTTCTTT. V gene TRBV5-1 combines with J gene TRBJ1-1; no definite D call. Trimming pared 1 base from V and 1 base from J, leaving 8 bases between. This CDR3 is built from 14 residues. Per germline, CDR1 SGHRS and CDR2 YFSETQ.

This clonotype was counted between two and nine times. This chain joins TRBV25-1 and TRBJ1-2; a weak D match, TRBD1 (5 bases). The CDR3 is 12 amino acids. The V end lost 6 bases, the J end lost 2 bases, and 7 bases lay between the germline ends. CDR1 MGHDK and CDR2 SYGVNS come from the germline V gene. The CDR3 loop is CASRRGNYGYTF. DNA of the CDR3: TGTGCCAGCAGACGGGGGAACTATGGCTACACCTTC.

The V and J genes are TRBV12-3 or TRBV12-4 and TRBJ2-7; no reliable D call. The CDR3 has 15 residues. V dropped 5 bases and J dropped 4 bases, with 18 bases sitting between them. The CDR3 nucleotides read TGTGCCAGCAGTCCTCACCTTGACAAACAGTACGAGCAGTACTTC. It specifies CASSPHLDKQYEQYF.